The sequence of this TCR beta chain was determined in a study of blood T cell repertoires in COVID-19. Study context: PBMCs, B-cell-depleted T cells, or T cells provided the cDNA or gDNA that made up the material.

Method: immunoSEQ multiplex PCR; TCRdb's copy keeps in-frame clones and lacks some. This table holds about 170,000 clones, around 86% found once. Sequencing was carried out using peripheral blood. The source of this sequence is a man aged 70 or older with acute or convalescent COVID-19.

In DNA, the CDR3 is TGTGCCAGCAGCTTAACAGGACAGGGTCTTTCCTATGGCTACACCTTC. It encodes CASSLTGQGLSYGYTF. The rearrangement joins TRBV7-3 to TRBJ1-2; 8 positions match TRBD1. This CDR3 has 16 residues. Germline lookup yields CDR1 SGHTA and CDR2 FQGTGA. Unmatched junction bases numbered 7, after V lost 0 bases and J lost 4 bases.